This T cell receptor beta chain was recovered during a study of blood T cell repertoires in COVID-19. Whole-study context: The study drew acute and convalescent COVID-19 samples from the United States, Italy and Spain. Sources were T cells, B-cell-depleted T cells, or PBMCs; the material itself was cDNA or gDNA.

CDR3 length: 18 amino acids. Trimming shortened V by 3 bases and J by 2 bases, and 20 bases separated the two germline ends. Germline CDR1 reads SGHRS; CDR2 reads YFSETQ. This clone was seen more than once but under ten times. Per the original methods: Reference gene primer amplification gave estimated nucleated cell counts. Assay: immunoSEQ multiplex PCR; the TCRdb copy retains only in-frame clones and omits some. V, J and clone size reflect that table, while D and trimming were determined from the DNA. The data hold just under 350,000 clones, with around 82% observed a single time. The TCR originated in a young man with active or convalescent COVID-19. This chain connects TRBV5-1 to TRBJ1-4; a weak D match, TRBD1 (6 bases). The source material was peripheral blood. CDR3 coding DNA: TGCGCCAGCAGCTGGGGTGGGGGCGAAGGCGCTACTAATGAAAAACTGTTTTTT. Translated: CASSWGGGEGATNEKLFF.